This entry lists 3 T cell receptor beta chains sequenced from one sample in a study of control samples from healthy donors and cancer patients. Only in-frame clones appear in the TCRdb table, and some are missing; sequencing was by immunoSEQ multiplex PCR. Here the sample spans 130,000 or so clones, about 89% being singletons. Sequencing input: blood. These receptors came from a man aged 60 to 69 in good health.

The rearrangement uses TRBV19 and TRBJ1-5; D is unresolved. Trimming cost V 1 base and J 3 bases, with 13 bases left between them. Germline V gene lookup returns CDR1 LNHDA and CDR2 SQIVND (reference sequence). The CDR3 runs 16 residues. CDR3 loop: CASSIGGNSPNQPQHF. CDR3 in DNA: TGTGCCAGTAGTATAGGTGGGAATTCTCCCAATCAGCCCCAGCATTTT. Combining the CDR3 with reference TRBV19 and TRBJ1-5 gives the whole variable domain DGGITQSPKYLFRKEGQNVTLSCEQNLNHDAMYWYRQDPGQGLRLIYYSQIVNDFQKGDIAEGYSVSREKKESFPLTVTSAQKNPTAFYLCASSIGGNSPNQPQHFGDGTRLSIL.

CDR3 sequence reads: CASSRIRAGGEGYTF. The CDR3 DNA is TGTGCCAGCAGTCGTATCCGGGCAGGGGGTGAAGGCTACACCTTC. The chain couples TRBV6-5 to TRBJ1-2; 7 bases are a match to TRBD1. This CDR3 has 15 residues. Germline loops: CDR1 MNHEY, CDR2 SVGAGI. Trimming cost V 5 bases and J 8 bases; bases outside gene matches: 14.

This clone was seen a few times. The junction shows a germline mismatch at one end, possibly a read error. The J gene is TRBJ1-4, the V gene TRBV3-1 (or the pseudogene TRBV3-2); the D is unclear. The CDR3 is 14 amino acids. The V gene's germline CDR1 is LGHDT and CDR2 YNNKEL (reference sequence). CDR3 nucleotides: TGTGCCAGCAGTCCTAAGGCCTTGAATGGAAAACTGTTTTTT. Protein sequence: CASSPKALNGKLFF.